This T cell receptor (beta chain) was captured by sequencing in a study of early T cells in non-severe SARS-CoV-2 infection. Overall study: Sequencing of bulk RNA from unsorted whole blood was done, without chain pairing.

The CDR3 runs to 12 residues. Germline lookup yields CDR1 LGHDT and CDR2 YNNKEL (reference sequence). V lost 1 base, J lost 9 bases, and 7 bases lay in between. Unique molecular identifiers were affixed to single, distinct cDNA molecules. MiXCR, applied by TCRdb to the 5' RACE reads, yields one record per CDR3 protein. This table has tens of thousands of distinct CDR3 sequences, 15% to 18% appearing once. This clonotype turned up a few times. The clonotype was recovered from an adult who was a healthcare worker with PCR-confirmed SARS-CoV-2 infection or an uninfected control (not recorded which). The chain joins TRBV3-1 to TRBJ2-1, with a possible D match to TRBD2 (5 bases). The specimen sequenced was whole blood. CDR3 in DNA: TGTGCCAGCAGCCAAGTGGCGGGTGAGCAGTTCTTC. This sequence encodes CASSQVAGEQFF.